Listed below are T cell receptor beta chains from one sample, sequenced in a study of blood T cell repertoires in COVID-19. Some clones are missing from TCRdb's copy, which holds only in-frame ones; the method was immunoSEQ multiplex PCR. The table includes about 100,000 clones, roughly 84% detected once. The material sequenced was peripheral blood. These receptors all stem from a human donor in a cohort sampled during active COVID-19. Each CDR3 is given with its conserved first and last residue. A D gene is named only where the DNA matches it firmly. Where a row states a size, it is once, few, many or the class of an expanded clone; other rows omit it.

.,TRBJ1-1,TRBV14,.,CASSRVSGRGDTEAFF,TGTGCCAGCAGCCGAGTGTCAGGGAGGGGGGACACTGAAGCTTTCTTT
TRBD2,TRBJ2-2,TRBV30,once,CAWIGVAGAITGELFF,TGTGCCTGGATAGGGGTAGCGGGAGCCATCACCGGGGAGCTGTTTTTT
TRBD1,TRBJ2-1,TRBV6-5,.,CASRWTGGDEQFF,TGTGCCAGCAGGTGGACAGGGGGCGATGAGCAGTTCTTC
.,TRBJ2-6,TRBV10-3,.,CAISQVVSGANVLTF,TGTGCCATCAGCCAGGTTGTCTCTGGGGCCAACGTCCTGACTTTC
.,TRBJ1-2,TRBV6-2/TRBV6-3,.,CASSAGTPYGYTF,TGTGCCAGCAGTGCCGGGACACCATATGGCTACACCTTC
.,TRBJ2-1,TRBV7-2,once,CASSLARRGNEQFF,TGTGCCAGCAGCTTAGCTCGGCGCGGCAATGAGCAGTTCTTC
TRBD2,TRBJ2-3,TRBV7-2,once,CASSSILTSPTQYF,TGTGCCAGCAGCTCAATCTTGACTAGCCCTACGCAGTATTTT
TRBD2,TRBJ2-5,TRBV5-1,.,CASSPLAGDQETQYF,TGCGCCAGCAGCCCCCTAGCGGGTGACCAAGAGACCCAGTACTTC
TRBD2,TRBJ2-2,TRBV6-5,.,CATPRAGGGTGELFF,TGTGCCACCCCTCGTGCGGGAGGTGGTACCGGGGAGCTGTTTTTT
.,TRBJ1-5,TRBV4-1,.,CASSQDAGRAQPQHF,TGCGCCAGCAGCCAAGACGCAGGGCGAGCTCAGCCCCAGCATTTT
.,TRBJ1-2,TRBV9,.,CASSPHEAGYGYTF,TGTGCCAGCAGCCCCCACGAAGCGGGATATGGCTACACCTTC
.,TRBJ1-3,TRBV25-1,.,CASSEYRTAGNTIYF,TGTGCCAGCAGTGAATATCGGACAGCTGGAAACACCATATATTTT
.,TRBJ2-7,TRBV28,.,CASSLGLTYEQYF,TGTGCCAGCAGTTTAGGCCTCACCTACGAGCAGTACTTC
.,TRBJ1-2,TRBV6-6,few,CASSLATGVRGNYGYTF,TGTGCCAGCAGTCTAGCTACGGGGGTGCGAGGGAACTATGGCTACACCTTC
.,TRBJ2-3,TRBV5-1,.,CASSLVGEPSTDTQYF,TGCGCCAGCAGCTTGGTCGGGGAGCCAAGCACAGATACGCAGTATTTT
.,TRBJ2-2,TRBV3-1/TRBV3-2,.,CASSQDLGTGGELFF,TGTGCCAGCAGCCAAGATCTGGGAACAGGTGGGGAGCTGTTTTTT
TRBD2,TRBJ2-2,TRBV5-1,once,CASSLASGNTGELFF,TGCGCCAGCAGCTTGGCTAGCGGGAACACCGGGGAGCTGTTTTTT
TRBD2,TRBJ2-2,TRBV28,.,CASSTGTSTGELFF,TGTGCCAGCAGTACCGGGACTAGCACCGGGGAGCTGTTTTTT
.,TRBJ1-6,TRBV6-6,.,CASSLGHDNSPLHF,TGTGCCAGCAGCCTGGGACACGATAATTCACCCCTCCACTTT